A single sample gave rise to the 18 T cell receptor beta chains below, sequenced in a study of T cells expressing NK-cell markers. TCRdb reprocessed the 5' RACE reads, keeping one entry per CDR3 protein, no DNA. The sample has about 3,400 distinct CDR3 sequences. The sequencing sample was made of blood T cells: a sorted CD56 or NKG2C T cell subset, CD4+ or CD8+ T cells, or bulk PBMC T cells (not recorded which). Receptors were obtained from a man aged 18-69 years in good health.

The chain joins TRBV20-1 to TRBJ2-5; TCRdb indicates TRBD1, and absent DNA this call remains unverified. In germline, CDR1 is DFQATT, CDR2 SNEGSKA (reference sequence). CDR3 length: 13 amino acids. CDR3 sequence reads: CSAHDYRQETQYF.

V is TRBV5-1 and J is TRBJ2-7; TCRdb proposes TRBD1, but this gene call is untestable without DNA. This CDR3 is built from 18 residues. Germline V CDR1 and CDR2: SGHRS, YFSETQ. CDR3 residues: CASSLSIGQGASAYEQYF.

The chain is built from TRBV6-5 and TRBJ1-1. The germline gives CDR1 MNHEY, CDR2 SVGAGI. This CDR3 comprises 12 residues. CDR3 residues: CASSRRNTEAFF.

The chain couples TRBV29-1 to TRBJ1-5. This CDR3 is 14 amino acids long. CDR1 and CDR2 from the germline V gene are SQVTM and ANQGSEA. CDR3 region: CSVAGEASNQPQHF.

The chain joins TRBV5-1 to TRBJ2-3; TCRdb proposes TRBD2, but this gene call is untestable without DNA. This CDR3 is built from 16 residues. The V gene's germline CDR1 is SGHRS and CDR2 YFSETQ. CDR3 protein: CASRTSGAPSTDTQYF.

This chain links TRBV6-1 with TRBJ1-4. CDR3 length equals 17 residues. The germline V gene has CDR1 MNHNS and CDR2 SASEGT. The CDR3 spells CASSGHLGGGRDEKLFF.

The chain uses TRBV11-2 and TRBJ2-7; TCRdb gives TRBD1 as the D gene, but with no DNA this cannot be confirmed. CDR3 size: 16 residues. The germline gives CDR1 SGHAT, CDR2 FQNNGV. The CDR3 region is CASHSLRSRVHGEQYF.

The chain carries TRBV12-3 or TRBV12-4 and TRBJ2-5; the TCRdb call, TRBD1, lacks DNA for checking. The CDR3 is made up of 14 amino acids. This chain's CDR3 is CASSLHDRVQTQYF.

The rearrangement joins TRBV6-6 to TRBJ1-2; the TCRdb call, TRBD1, lacks DNA for checking. The germline V gene has CDR1 MNHNY and CDR2 SVGAGI (reference sequence). This CDR3 has 13 residues. The CDR3 spells CASSYPGGNGYTF.

This chain uses TRBV28 with TRBJ1-4; the TCRdb D gene call, TRBD1, has no DNA to confirm it. CDR3 size: 15 residues. Germline V gene data show CDR1 as MDHEN and CDR2 as SYDVKM. CDR3 amino acids: CASSSNRDGDEKLFF.

The V and J genes are TRBV7-9 and TRBJ2-4; TCRdb lists TRBD2, though no DNA is available to test this call. The CDR3 extends over 15 amino acids. Germline CDR1 reads SEHNR; CDR2 reads FQNEAQ (reference sequence). CDR3 amino acids: CASSLGTREKNIQYF.

The chain uses TRBV6-6 and TRBJ2-7. Germline CDR1 is MNHNY and CDR2 is SVGAGI (reference sequence). CDR3 size: 12 residues. The chain's CDR3 is CASSYSLAEQYF.

The chain carries TRBV27 and TRBJ2-7; TCRdb picks TRBD2, but there is no DNA to check that call. This CDR3 region has 15 residues. Germline CDR1 and CDR2: MNHEY and SMNVEV (reference sequence). CDR3 sequence: CASSLYPSGTYEQYF.

CDR3 amino acids: CASSDTSGAHEQYF. The chain employs TRBV5-1 and TRBJ2-7; the TCRdb call, TRBD1, lacks DNA for checking. Per germline, CDR1 SGHRS and CDR2 YFSETQ. CDR3 size: 14 residues.

The chain employs TRBV3-1 and TRBJ2-2; TCRdb gives TRBD1 as the D gene, but with no DNA this cannot be confirmed. The CDR3 loop spans 14 amino acids. CDR1 LGHDT and CDR2 YNNKEL come from the germline V gene (reference sequence). CDR3 loop: CASSRREPPGELFF.

The chain combines TRBV7-2 with TRBJ1-6; the TCRdb D gene call, TRBD1, has no DNA to confirm it. The length of the CDR3 is 15 residues. Germline lookup yields CDR1 SGHTA and CDR2 FQGNSA. The CDR3 protein is CASSLRGRIQEPLHF.

The gene calls are TRBV5-6 and TRBJ1-1. The CDR3 consists of 13 residues. The germline V gene encodes CDR1 SGHDT and CDR2 YYEEEE. CDR3: CASSLGRNTEAFF. The entire variable domain, with the rest obtained from reference TRBV5-6 and TRBJ1-1, is as follows: DAGVTQSPTHLIKTRGQQVTLRCSPKSGHDTVSWYQQALGQGPQFIFQYYEEEERQRGNFPDRFSGHQFPNYSSELNVNALLLGDSALYLCASSLGRNTEAFFGQGTRLTVV.

This chain uses TRBV28 with TRBJ2-7; TCRdb lists TRBD1, though no DNA is available to test this call. CDR3 length equals 15 residues. Germline-derived CDR1 and CDR2 are MDHEN and SYDVKM. The CDR3 sequence is CASSILGQGGNEQYF.